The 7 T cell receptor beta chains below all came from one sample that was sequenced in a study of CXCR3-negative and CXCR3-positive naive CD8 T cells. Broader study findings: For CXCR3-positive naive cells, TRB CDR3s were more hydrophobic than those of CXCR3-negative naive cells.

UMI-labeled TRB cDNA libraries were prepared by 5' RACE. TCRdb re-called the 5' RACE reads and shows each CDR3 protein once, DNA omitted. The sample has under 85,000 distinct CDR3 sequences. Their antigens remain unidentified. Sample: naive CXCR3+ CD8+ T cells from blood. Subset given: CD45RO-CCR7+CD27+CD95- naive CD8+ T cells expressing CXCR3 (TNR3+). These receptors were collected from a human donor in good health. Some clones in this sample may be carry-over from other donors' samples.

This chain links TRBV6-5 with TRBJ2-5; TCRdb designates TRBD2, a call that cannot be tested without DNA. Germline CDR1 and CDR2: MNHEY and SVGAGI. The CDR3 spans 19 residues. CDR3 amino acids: CASSYSPPSSGGAWETQYF.

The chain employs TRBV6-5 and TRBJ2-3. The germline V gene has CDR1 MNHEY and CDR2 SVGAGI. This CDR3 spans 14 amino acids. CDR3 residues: CASKRGLATDTQYF.

CDR3 region: CASSLAAGGDYEQYF. The chain couples TRBV7-6 to TRBJ2-7; TCRdb proposes TRBD1, but this gene call is untestable without DNA. This CDR3 is 15 amino acids long. The germline V gene encodes CDR1 SGHVS and CDR2 FNYEAQ. The full variable domain, completed using reference TRBV7-6 and TRBJ2-7, is GAGVSQSPRYKVTKRGQDVALRCDPISGHVSLYWYRQALGQGPEFLTYFNYEAQQDKSGLPNDRFSAERPEGSISTLTIQRTEQRDSAMYRCASSLAAGGDYEQYFGPGTRLTVT.

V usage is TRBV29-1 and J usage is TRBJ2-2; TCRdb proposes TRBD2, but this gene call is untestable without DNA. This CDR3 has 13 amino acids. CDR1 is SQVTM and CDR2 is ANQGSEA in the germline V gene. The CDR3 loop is CSVRRGNTGELFF.

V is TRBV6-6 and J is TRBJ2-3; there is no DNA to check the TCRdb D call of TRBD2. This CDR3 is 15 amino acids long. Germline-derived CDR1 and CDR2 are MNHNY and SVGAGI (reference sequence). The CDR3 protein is CASSYPARGTDTQYF.

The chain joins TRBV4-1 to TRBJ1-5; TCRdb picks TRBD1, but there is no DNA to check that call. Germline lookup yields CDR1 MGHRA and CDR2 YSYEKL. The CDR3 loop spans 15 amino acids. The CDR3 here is CASSQEDRVAQPQHF.

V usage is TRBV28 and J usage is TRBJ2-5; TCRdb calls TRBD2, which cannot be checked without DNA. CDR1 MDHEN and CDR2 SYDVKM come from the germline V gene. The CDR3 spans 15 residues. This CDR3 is CASSLAQEGQETQYF.